Sequencing of this TCR beta chain was carried out in a study of blood T cell repertoires in COVID-19. This CDR3 region has 15 residues. Trimming shortened V by 4 bases and J by 2 bases, and 11 bases separated the two germline ends. CDR1 and CDR2 (germline): KGHSH, LQKENI. Repertoires were generated with immunoSEQ multiplex PCR, while TCRdb's copy carries only in-frame clones and drops some. Seen here are under 200,000 clones, around 83% observed once, and the top ten hold roughly 7%. The chain joins TRBV18 to TRBJ2-2; D may be TRBD1 (6 bases). The sample was peripheral blood. This TCR was sampled from a man in his forties or fifties with active or convalescent COVID-19. DNA of the CDR3: TGTGCCAGCTCACAGCAGGGGATTAACACCGGGGAGCTGTTTTTT. Protein product: CASSQQGINTGELFF.